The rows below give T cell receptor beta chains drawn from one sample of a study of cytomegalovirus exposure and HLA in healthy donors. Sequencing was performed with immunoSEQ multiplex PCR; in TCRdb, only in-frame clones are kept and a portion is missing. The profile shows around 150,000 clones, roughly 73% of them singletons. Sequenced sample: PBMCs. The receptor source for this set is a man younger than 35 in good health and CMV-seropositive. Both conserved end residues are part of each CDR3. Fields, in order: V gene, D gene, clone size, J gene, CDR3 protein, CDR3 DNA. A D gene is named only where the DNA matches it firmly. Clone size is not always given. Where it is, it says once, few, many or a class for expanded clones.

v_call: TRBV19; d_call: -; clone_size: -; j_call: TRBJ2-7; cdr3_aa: CASSIRRSGEQYF; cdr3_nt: TGTGCCAGTAGTATCCGTAGGTCGGGGGAGCAGTACTTC
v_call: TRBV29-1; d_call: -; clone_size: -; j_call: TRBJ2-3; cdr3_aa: CSVDFRKESTDTQYF; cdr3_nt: TGCAGCGTTGACTTCCGGAAGGAGAGCACAGATACGCAGTATTTT
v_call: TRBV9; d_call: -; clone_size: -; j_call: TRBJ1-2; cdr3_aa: CASTTPKTGGYGYTF; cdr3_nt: TGTGCCAGCACTACTCCAAAGACAGGAGGCTATGGCTACACCTTC
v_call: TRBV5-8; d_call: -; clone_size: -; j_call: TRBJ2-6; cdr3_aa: CASRLHSSGANVLTF; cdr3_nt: TGTGCCAGCAGACTCCACAGCTCTGGGGCCAACGTCCTGACTTTC
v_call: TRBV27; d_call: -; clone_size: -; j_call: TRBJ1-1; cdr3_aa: CASSLSGSTEAFF; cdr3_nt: TGTGCCAGCAGTTTATCGGGCTCAACTGAAGCTTTCTTT
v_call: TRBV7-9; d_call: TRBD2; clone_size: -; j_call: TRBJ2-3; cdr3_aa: CASSLTGGRATDTQYF; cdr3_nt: TGTGCCAGCAGCTTAACGGGAGGACGGGCCACAGATACGCAGTATTTT
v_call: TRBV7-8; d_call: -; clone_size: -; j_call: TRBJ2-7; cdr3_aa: CASSSDRISYEQYF; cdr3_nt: TGTGCCAGCAGCTCGGACAGAATCTCCTACGAGCAGTACTTC
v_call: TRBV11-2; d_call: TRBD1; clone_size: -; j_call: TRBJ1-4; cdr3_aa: CASSLDRGFEKLFF; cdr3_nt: TGTGCCAGCAGCTTAGACAGGGGGTTTGAAAAACTGTTTTTT
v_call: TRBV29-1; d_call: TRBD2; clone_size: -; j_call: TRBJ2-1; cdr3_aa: CSVATSGRENEQFF; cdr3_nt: TGCAGCGTCGCGACTAGCGGGAGGGAGAATGAGCAGTTCTTC
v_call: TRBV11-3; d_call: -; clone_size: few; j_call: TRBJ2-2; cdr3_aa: CASSLRPRSLWDTGELFF; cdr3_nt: TGTGCCAGCAGCTTACGCCCCCGGAGTCTCTGGGACACCGGGGAGCTGTTTTTT
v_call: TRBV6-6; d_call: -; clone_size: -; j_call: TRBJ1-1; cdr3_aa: CASSYEAGSVVAFF; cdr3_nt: TGTGCCAGCAGTTACGAAGCGGGGTCTGTCGTAGCTTTCTTT
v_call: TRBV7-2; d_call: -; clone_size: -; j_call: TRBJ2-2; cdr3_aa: CASSSSGDTGELFF; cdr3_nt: TGTGCCAGCAGCTCCTCAGGGGACACCGGGGAGCTGTTTTTT
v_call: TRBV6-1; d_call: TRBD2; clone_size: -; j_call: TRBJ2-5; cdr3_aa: CASSGGAVQETQYF; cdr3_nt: TGTGCCAGCAGCGGGGGGGCGGTCCAAGAGACCCAGTACTTC
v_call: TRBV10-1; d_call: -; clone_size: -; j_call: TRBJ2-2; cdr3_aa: CASSEGGLSGELFF; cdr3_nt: TGCGCCAGCAGTGAGGGGGGCCTCTCCGGGGAGCTGTTTTTT
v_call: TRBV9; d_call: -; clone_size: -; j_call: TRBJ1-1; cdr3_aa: CASSRDGAREAFF; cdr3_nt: TGTGCCAGCAGCCGTGACGGAGCTAGGGAAGCTTTCTTT
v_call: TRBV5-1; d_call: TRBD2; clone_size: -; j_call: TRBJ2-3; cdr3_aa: CASSLAGFGGGDTQYF; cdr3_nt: TGCGCCAGCAGCTTGGCTGGCTTCGGCGGGGGGGATACGCAGTATTTT
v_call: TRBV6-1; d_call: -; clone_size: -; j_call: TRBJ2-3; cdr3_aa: CASTKSDTDTQYF; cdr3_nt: TGTGCCAGCACAAAGTCAGACACAGATACGCAGTATTTT
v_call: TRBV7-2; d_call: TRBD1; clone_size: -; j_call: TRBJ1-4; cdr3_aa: CAGSPKFTTGSVYEKLFF; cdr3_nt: TGTGCCGGCAGTCCAAAATTTACGACAGGGTCAGTCTATGAAAAACTGTTTTTT
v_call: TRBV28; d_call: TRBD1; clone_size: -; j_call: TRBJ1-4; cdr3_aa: CASRDPPGQGLWEKLFF; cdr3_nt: TGTGCCAGCAGAGACCCTCCCGGACAGGGGCTGTGGGAAAAACTGTTTTTT
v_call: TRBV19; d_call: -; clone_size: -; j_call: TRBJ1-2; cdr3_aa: CASSIRKEGYGYTF; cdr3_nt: TGTGCCAGTAGTATTCGTAAGGAGGGCTATGGCTACACCTTC
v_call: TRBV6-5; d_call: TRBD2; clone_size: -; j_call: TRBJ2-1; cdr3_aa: CASSRLAGFNEQFF; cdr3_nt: TGTGCCAGCAGTCGACTAGCGGGGTTCAATGAGCAGTTCTTC
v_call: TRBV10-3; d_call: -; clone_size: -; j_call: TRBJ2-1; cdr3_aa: CAIATNYNEQFF; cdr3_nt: TGTGCCATTGCGACAAATTACAATGAGCAGTTCTTC
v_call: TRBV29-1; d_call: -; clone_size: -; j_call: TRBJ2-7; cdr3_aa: CSVEKGGLEPGLRYEQYF; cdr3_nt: TGCAGCGTTGAAAAGGGCGGATTAGAGCCGGGACTCAGGTACGAGCAGTACTTC
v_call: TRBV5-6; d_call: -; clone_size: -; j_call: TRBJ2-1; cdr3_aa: CASSLSLRGNQHEQFF; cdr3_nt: TGTGCCAGCAGCTTGTCTTTACGGGGTAACCAGCATGAGCAGTTCTTC
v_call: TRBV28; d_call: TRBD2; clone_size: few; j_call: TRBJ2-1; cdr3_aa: CASSLRLAGLNSVDEQFF; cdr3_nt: TGTGCCAGCAGTTTAAGACTAGCGGGACTCAATTCCGTCGATGAGCAGTTCTTC
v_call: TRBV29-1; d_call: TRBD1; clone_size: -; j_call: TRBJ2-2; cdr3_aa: CSVETQGDTGELFF; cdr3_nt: TGCAGCGTTGAAACCCAGGGGGACACCGGGGAGCTGTTTTTT
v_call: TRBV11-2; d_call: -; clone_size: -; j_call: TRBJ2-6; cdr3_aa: CASSDRSSGANVLTF; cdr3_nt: TGTGCCAGCAGCGACAGGAGTTCTGGGGCCAACGTCCTGACTTTC
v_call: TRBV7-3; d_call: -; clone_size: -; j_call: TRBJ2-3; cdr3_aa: CASSGGRSDTQYF; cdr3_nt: TGTGCCAGCAGCGGAGGAAGATCGGATACGCAGTATTTT
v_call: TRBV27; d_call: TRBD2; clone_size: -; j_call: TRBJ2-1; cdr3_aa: CASSGTSVPEFF; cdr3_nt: TGTGCCAGCAGCGGGACTAGCGTCCCGGAGTTCTTC
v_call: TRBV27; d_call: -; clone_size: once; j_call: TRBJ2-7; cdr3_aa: CASSLSSGRRLREDEQYF; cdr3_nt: TGTGCCAGCAGTTTATCCTCGGGGCGCCGCCTCAGGGAGGACGAGCAGTACTTC
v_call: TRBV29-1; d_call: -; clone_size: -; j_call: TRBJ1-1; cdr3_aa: CSVVGASTEAFF; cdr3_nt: TGCAGCGTCGTGGGGGCGTCCACTGAAGCTTTCTTT
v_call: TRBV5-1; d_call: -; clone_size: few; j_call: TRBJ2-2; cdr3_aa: CASSTDGIGTGELFF; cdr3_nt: TGCGCCAGCAGCACGGACGGGATTGGCACCGGGGAGCTGTTTTTT
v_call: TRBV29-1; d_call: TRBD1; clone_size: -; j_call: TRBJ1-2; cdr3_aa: CSALLLRDSYGYTF; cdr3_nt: TGCAGCGCCCTACTCCTCAGGGACAGCTATGGCTACACCTTC
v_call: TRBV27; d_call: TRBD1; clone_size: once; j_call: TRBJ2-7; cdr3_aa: CATQGQGGYNYEQYF; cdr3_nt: TGTGCCACACAAGGGCAAGGGGGCTACAACTACGAGCAGTACTTC
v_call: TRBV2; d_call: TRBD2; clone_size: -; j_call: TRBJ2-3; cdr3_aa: CASSDYLRLAGSKFTDTQYF; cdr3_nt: TGTGCCAGCAGTGATTATTTGCGACTAGCGGGTTCCAAGTTCACAGATACGCAGTATTTT
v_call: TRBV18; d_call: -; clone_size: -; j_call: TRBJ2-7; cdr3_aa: CASSLRPRVYEQYF; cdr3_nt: TGTGCCAGCTCGCTCCGGCCCCGGGTCTACGAGCAGTACTTC
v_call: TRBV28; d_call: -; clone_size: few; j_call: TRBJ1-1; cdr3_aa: CASSLPGFGEAFF; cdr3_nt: TGTGCCAGCAGTTTACCTGGGTTCGGGGAAGCTTTCTTT
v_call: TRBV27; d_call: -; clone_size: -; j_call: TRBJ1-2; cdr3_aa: CASSFRGAGGYTF; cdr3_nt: TGTGCCAGCAGTTTCAGGGGTGCAGGAGGCTACACCTTC
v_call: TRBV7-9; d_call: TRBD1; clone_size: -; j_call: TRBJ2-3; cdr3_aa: CASSLGQGAGTDTQYF; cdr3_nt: TGTGCCAGCAGCTTGGGACAGGGTGCTGGCACAGATACGCAGTATTTT
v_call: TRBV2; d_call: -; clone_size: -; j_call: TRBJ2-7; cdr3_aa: CASSPFWSEQYF; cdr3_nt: TGTGCCAGCAGTCCGTTTTGGAGCGAGCAGTACTTC
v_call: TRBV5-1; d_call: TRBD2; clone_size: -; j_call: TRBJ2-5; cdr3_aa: CASSGSSGRALPSETQYF; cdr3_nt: TGCGCCAGCAGCGGGTCTAGCGGGAGGGCCCTCCCGTCCGAGACCCAGTACTTC
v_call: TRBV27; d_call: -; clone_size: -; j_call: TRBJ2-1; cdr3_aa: CASSLSRRAGEQFF; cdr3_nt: TGTGCCAGCAGTTTATCAAGGAGGGCCGGTGAGCAGTTCTTC
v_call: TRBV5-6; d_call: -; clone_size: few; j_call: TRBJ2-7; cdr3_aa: CASSLRTGTYEQYF; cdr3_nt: TGTGCCAGCAGCCTTCGGACGGGAACCTACGAGCAGTACTTC
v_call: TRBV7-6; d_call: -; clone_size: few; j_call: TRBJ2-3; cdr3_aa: CASSLVVRRESTDTQYF; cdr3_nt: TGTGCCAGCAGCTTAGTCGTTAGGAGGGAGAGCACAGATACGCAGTATTTT
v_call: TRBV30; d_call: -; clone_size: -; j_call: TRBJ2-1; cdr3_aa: CAWGEPSAYNEQFF; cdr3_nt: TGTGCCTGGGGCGAACCTAGCGCTTACAATGAGCAGTTCTTC
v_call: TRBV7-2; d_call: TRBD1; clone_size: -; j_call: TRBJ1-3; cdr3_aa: CASSLTQGLSSGNTIYF; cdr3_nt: TGTGCCAGCAGCTTAACACAGGGGCTGAGCTCTGGAAACACCATATATTTT
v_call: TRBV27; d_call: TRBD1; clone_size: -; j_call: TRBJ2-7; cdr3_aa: CASSPTVLGTVKPYEQYF; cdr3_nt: TGTGCCAGCAGTCCCACCGTTCTCGGGACAGTTAAACCCTACGAGCAGTACTTC
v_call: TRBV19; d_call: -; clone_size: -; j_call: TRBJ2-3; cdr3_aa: CASSILSRVADTQYF; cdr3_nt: TGTGCCAGTAGTATCTTGTCGCGGGTCGCAGATACGCAGTATTTT
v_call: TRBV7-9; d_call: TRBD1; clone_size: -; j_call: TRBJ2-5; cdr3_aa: CASSPKGQQETQYF; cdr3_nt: TGTGCCAGCAGCCCAAAGGGACAGCAAGAGACCCAGTACTTC
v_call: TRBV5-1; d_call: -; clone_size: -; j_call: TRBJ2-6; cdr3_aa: CASSLVVGANVLTF; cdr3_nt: TGCGCCAGCAGCCTGGTCGTTGGGGCCAACGTCCTGACTTTC
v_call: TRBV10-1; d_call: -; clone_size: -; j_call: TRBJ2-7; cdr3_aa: CASSGRGRREQYF; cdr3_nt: TGCGCCAGCAGTGGGAGGGGAAGAAGGGAGCAGTACTTC
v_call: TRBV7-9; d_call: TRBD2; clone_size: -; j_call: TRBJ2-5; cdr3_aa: CSSSSSAGLQETQYF; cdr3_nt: TGTTCCAGCAGCTCCTCGGCGGGACTACAAGAGACCCAGTACTTC
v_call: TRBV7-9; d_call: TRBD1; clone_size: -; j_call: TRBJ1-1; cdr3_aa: CASSVRTGTKAFF; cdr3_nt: TGTGCCAGCAGCGTTCGGACAGGGACAAAAGCTTTCTTT